This TCR beta chain was sequenced for a study of cytomegalovirus exposure and HLA in healthy donors. Across the whole study: About 85 million unique TCRs from HLA-typed donors were held in an early release of data. Study results and limitations: Accurate prediction of HLA-A and HLA-B alleles (for most subjects) was reportedly achieved from TCR beta sequences.

The PCR was carried out with 60 Vbeta primers and 13 Jbeta primers. Authors' processing steps: In a later analysis, around 10 million of about 80 million unique beta chains occurred in at least two donors. TCRdb's copy holds only in-frame clones and misses some; the assay was immunoSEQ multiplex PCR. V and J calls and clone size are copied from that table; D and trimming were computed from the DNA. The table records roughly 110,000 clones, under 85% of them present only once. The CDR3 is 13 residues long. Per the germline V gene, CDR1 is SGHTA and CDR2 is FQGTGA. Trimming shortened V by 4 bases and J by 1 base, and 7 bases separated the two germline ends. To note about this clone: Antigen: not known.

The chain carries TRBV7-3 and TRBJ1-1; TRBD1 might be the D (5 bases). Sequenced: PBMCs. The sequence was collected from a man aged 30-40 years in good health and CMV-seropositive. The CDR3 loop is CASSWTKNTEAFF. Written as DNA, the CDR3 is TGTGCCAGCAGCTGGACAAAGAACACTGAAGCTTTCTTT.